The present T cell receptor (beta chain) was sequenced within a study of blood T cell repertoires in COVID-19. Background on the study: COVID-19 samples collected from the United States, Italy and Spain covered acute and convalescent phases.

The CDR3 runs 15 residues. Germline values: CDR1 MNHEY, CDR2 SVGEGT. The V gene end was trimmed by 4 bases and the J gene end by 2 bases; junction bases not matched to a gene: 4. The age range of participants was about 18 to 95 years, with residence in about two dozen US areas. The protocol was immunoSEQ multiplex PCR, while the TCRdb copy is restricted to in-frame clones and leaves out a portion. The sample contains 200,000 to 250,000 clones, under 90% of which appear only once. This TCR was sampled from a woman in her sixties who had recovered from COVID-19. Material for sequencing was PBMCs or T cells enriched from blood (not recorded which). V usage is TRBV6-2 or TRBV6-3 and J usage is TRBJ2-7; 11 bases are a match to TRBD2. The CDR3 nucleotides are TGTGCCAGCAGTTCGCCGGGACTAGCGGCCTACGAGCAGTACTTC. As protein: CASSSPGLAAYEQYF.